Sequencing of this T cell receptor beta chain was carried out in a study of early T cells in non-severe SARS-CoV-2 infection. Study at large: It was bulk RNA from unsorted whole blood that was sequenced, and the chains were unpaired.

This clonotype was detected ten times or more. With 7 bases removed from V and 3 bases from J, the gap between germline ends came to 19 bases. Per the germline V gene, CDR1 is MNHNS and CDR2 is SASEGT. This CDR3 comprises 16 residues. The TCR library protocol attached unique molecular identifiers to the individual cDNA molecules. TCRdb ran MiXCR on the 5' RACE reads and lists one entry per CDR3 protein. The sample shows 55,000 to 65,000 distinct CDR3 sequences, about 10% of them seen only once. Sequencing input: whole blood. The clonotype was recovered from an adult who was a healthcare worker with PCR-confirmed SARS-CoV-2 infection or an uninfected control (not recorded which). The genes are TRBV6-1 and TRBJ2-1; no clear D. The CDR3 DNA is TGTGCCAGCACCCCCTCTTTAACGGCCAACTACAATGAGCAGTTCTTC. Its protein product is CASTPSLTANYNEQFF.